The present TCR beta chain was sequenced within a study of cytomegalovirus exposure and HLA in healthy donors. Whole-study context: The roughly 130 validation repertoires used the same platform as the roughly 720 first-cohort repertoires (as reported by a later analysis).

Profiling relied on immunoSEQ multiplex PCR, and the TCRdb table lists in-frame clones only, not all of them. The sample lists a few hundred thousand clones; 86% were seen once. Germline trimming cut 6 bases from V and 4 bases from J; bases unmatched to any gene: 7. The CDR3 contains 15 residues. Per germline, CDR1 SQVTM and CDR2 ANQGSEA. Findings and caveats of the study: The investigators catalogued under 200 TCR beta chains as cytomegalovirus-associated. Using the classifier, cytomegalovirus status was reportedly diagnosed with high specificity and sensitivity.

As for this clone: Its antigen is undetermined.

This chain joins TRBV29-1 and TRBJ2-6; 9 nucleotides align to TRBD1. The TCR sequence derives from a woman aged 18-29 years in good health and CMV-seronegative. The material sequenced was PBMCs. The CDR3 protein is CSVAGTGTGANVLTF. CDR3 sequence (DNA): TGCAGCGTCGCCGGGACAGGGACGGGGGCCAACGTCCTGACTTTC. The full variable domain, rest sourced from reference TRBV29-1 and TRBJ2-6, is SAVISQKPSRDICQRGTSLTIQCQVDSQVTMMFWYRQQPGQSLTLIATANQGSEATYESGFVIDKFPISRPNLTFSTLTVSNMSPEDSSIYLCSVAGTGTGANVLTFGAGSRLTVL.